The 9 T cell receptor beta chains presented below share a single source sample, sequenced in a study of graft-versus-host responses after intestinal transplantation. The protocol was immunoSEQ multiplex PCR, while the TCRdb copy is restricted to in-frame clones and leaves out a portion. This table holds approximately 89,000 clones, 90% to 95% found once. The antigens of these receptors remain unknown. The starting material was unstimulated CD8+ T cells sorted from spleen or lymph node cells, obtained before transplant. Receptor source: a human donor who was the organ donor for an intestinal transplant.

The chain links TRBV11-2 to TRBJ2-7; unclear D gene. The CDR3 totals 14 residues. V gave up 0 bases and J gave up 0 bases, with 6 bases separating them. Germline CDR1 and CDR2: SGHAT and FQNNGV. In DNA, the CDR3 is TGTGCCAGCAGCTTAGAGGCTAGCTCCTACGAGCAGTACTTC. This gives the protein CASSLEASSYEQYF.

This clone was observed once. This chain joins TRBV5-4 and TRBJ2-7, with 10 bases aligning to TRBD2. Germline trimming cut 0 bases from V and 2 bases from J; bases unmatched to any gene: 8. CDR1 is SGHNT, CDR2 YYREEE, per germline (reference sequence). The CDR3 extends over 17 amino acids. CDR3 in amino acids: CASSLGTSGTSPYEQYF. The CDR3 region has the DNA TGTGCCAGCAGCTTGGGTACTAGCGGGACGAGCCCCTACGAGCAGTACTTC.

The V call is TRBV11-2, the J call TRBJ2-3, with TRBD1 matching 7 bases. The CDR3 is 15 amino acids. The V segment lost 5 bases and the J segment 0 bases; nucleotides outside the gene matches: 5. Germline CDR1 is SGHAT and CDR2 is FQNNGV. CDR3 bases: TGTGCCAGCAGCCTTGGGACAGTAAGCACAGATACGCAGTATTTT. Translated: CASSLGTVSTDTQYF.

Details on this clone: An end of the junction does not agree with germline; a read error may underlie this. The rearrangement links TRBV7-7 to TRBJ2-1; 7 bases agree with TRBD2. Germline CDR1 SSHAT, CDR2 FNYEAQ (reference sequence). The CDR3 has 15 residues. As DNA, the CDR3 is TGTGCTAGCAGCTTAGGGGTCGGACTAGAACGGGAGCAGTTCTTC. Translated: CASSLGVGLEREQFF.

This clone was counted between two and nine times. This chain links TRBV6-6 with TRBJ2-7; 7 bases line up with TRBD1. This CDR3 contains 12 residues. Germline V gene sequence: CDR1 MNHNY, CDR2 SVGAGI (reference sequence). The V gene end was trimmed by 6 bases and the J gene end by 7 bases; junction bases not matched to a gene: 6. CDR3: CASSDRVGEQYF. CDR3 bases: TGTGCCAGCAGCGACAGGGTGGGGGAGCAGTACTTC.

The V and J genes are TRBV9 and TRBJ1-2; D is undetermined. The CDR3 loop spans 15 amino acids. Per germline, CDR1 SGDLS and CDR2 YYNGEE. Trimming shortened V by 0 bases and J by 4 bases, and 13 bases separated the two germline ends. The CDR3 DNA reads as TGTGCCAGCAGCGTAGAGCCAGGCCCTATCTATGGCTACACCTTC. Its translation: CASSVEPGPIYGYTF.

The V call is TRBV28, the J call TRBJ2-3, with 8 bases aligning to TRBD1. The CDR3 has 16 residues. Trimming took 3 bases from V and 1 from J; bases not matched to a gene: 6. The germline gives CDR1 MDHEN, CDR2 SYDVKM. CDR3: CASSLSATGGTDTQYF. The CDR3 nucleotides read TGTGCCAGCAGTTTGAGTGCGACAGGGGGCACAGATACGCAGTATTTT.

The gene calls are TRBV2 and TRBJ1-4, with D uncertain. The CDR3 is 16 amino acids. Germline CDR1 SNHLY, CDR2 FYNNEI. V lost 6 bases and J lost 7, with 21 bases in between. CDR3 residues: CASSETTGTGGEKLFF. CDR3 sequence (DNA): TGTGCCAGCAGCGAGACTACGGGCACTGGAGGTGAAAAACTGTTTTTT. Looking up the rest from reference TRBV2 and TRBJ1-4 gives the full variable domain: EPEVTQTPSHQVTQMGQEVILRCVPISNHLYFYWYRQILGQKVEFLVSFYNNEISEKSEIFDDQFSVERPDGSNFTLKIRSTKLEDSAMYFCASSETTGTGGEKLFFGSGTQLSVL.

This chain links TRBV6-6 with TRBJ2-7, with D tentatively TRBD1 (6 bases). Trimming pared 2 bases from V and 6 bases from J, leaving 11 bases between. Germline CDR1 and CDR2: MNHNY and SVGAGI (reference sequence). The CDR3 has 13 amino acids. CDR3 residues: CASSYGVRGEQYF. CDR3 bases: TGTGCCAGCAGTTACGGAGTCAGGGGCGAGCAGTACTTC.